Reported below is one TCR beta chain. This entry belongs to a study of blood T cell repertoires in COVID-19. Assay used: immunoSEQ multiplex PCR; TCRdb lists only in-frame clones, some missing. The top ten clones hold roughly 10% of a sample with fewer than 150,000 clones, roughly 86% of them seen once. Germline V gives CDR1 MGHRA, CDR2 YSYEKL. V lost 2 bases and J lost 1; bases outside the gene matches: 10. The CDR3 extends over 18 amino acids. This chain links TRBV4-1 with TRBJ2-4, with 8 bases matching TRBD1. This receptor was taken from a man in his fifties or sixties with active or convalescent COVID-19. The source material was peripheral blood. This CDR3 reads CASSQPSGQGRAKNIQYF. Written as DNA, the CDR3 is TGCGCCAGCAGCCAACCATCCGGACAGGGTAGGGCCAAAAACATTCAGTACTTC.